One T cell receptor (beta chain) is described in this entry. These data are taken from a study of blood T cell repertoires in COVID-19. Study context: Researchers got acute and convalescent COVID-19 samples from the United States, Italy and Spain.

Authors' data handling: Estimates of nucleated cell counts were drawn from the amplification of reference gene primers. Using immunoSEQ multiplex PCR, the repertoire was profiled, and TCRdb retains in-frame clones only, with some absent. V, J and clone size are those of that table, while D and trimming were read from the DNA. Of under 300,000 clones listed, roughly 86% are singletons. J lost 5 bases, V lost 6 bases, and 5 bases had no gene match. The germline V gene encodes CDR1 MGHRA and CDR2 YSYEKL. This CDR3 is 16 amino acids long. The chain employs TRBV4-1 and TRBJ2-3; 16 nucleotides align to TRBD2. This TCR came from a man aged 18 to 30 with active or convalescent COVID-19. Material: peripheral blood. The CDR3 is CASRGLAGGRRDTQYF. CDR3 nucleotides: TGCGCCAGCAGGGGACTAGCGGGGGGGCGGAGAGATACGCAGTATTTT.